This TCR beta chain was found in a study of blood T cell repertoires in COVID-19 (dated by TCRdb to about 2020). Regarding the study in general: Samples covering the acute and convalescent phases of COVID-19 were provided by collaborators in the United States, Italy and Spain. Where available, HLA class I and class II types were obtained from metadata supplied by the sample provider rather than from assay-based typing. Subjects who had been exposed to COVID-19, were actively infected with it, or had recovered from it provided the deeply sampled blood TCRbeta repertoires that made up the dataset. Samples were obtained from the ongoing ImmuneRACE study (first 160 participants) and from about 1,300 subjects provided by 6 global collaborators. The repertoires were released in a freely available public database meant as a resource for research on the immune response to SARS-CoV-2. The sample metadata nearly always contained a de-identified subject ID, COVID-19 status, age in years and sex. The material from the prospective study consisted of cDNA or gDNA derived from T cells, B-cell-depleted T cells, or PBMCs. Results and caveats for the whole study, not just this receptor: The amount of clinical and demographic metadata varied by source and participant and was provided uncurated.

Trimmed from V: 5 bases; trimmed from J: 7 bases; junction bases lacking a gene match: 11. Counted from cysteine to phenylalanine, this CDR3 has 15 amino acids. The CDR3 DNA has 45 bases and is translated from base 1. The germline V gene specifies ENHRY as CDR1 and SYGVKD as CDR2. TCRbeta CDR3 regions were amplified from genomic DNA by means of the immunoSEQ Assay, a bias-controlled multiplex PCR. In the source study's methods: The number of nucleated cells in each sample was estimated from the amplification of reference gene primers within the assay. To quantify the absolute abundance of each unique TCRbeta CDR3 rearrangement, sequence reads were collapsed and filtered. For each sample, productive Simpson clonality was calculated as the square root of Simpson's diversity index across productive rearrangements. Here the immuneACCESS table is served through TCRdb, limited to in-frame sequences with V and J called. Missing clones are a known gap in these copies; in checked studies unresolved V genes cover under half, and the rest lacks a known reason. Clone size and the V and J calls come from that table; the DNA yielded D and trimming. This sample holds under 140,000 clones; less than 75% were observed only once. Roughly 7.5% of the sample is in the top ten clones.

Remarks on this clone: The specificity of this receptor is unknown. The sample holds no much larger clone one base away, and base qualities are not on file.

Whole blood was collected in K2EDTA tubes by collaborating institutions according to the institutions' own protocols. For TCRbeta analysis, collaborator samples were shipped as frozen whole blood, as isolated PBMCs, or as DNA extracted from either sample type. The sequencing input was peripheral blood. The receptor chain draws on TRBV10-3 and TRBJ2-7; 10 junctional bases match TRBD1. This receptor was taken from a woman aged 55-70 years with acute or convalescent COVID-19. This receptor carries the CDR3 CAISPTGGSSGEQYF. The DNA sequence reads TGTGCCATCAGTCCGACAGGGGGCTCGTCGGGGGAGCAGTACTTC.